A single sample is the source of the 2 T cell receptor beta chains below, sequenced in a study of T cells in Graves' hyperthyroidism and ophthalmopathy. Amplified regions were TCR beta CDR3 sequences from RNA transcripts. Initially, a first-round RT-PCR of the TCR CDR3 employed the HTBI primer set. MiXCR, applied by TCRdb to the multiplex PCR reads, yields one record per CDR3 protein. The profile shows about 480,000 distinct CDR3 sequences, about 20% of them singletons. Sequencing used blood. The source of these receptors is a woman between 65 and 79 years old with Graves' ophthalmopathy.

There are many counts of this clonotype. V usage is TRBV6-1 and J usage is TRBJ2-7, with TRBD1 identical over 10 bases. The germline V gene has CDR1 MNHNS and CDR2 SASEGT. The CDR3 sequence is 14 residues long. V shed 6 bases, J shed 1 base, and the junction held 3 bases outside the gene matches. CDR3 nucleotide sequence: TGTGCCAGCAGGGGACAGGGGAGTTCCTACGAGCAGTACTTC. This codes for CASRGQGSSYEQYF.

This clonotype was detected many times. This chain joins TRBV5-1 and TRBJ1-1; maybe TRBD1 (5 bases). CDR1 is SGHRS, CDR2 YFSETQ, per germline. CDR3 length equals 16 residues. V lost 3 bases to trimming and J lost 0 bases, with 15 bases between them. CDR3 amino acids: CASSWGEGRLNTEAFF. CDR3 coding DNA: TGCGCCAGCAGCTGGGGGGAAGGACGGCTGAACACTGAAGCTTTCTTT.